This is a list of T cell receptor beta chains from one sample in a study of shared clonotypes between healthy human individuals. The method was immunoSEQ multiplex PCR; TCRdb's version includes in-frame clones alone and lacks a portion of them. The data contain around 180,000 clones, approximately 92% of them singletons. The specimen was naive CD4+ T cells sorted from blood. These TCRs come from a woman under 40 in good health. The CDR3 runs from the conserved cysteine through the conserved F or W. Each record gives: D gene, clone size, V gene, J gene, CDR3 protein, CDR3 DNA. The D gene is left open where the match is weak. Part of the rows lack a size; the others show once, few, many or a class for expanded clones.

>TRBD2|NA|TRBV5-1|TRBJ2-7
CASSRTSGTSYEQYF
TGCGCCAGCAGCCGGACTAGCGGGACCTCCTACGAGCAGTACTTC
>NA|NA|TRBV27|TRBJ2-5
CASRSTGMGIREQYF
TGTGCCAGCAGATCGACAGGGATGGGGATACGGGAGCAGTACTTC
>TRBD1|few|TRBV19|TRBJ2-7
CASSPSRDRVHEQYF
TGTGCCAGTAGTCCGAGCCGGGACAGGGTCCACGAGCAGTACTTC
>NA|NA|TRBV28|TRBJ1-2
CASSLSSVYGYTF
TGTGCCAGCAGTTTATCATCGGTCTATGGCTACACCTTC
>NA|NA|TRBV28|TRBJ1-2
CASSSGQGPYYGYTF
TGTGCCAGCAGTTCTGGGCAGGGACCCTACTATGGCTACACCTTC
>TRBD1|NA|TRBV4-2|TRBJ2-7
CASSRDRGSYEQYF
TGTGCCAGCAGCCGGGACAGGGGTTCCTACGAGCAGTACTTC
>TRBD2|NA|TRBV4-1|TRBJ2-1
CASSQGLSGSWPYNEQFF
TGCGCCAGCAGCCAGGGGTTAAGCGGGAGTTGGCCCTACAATGAGCAGTTCTTC
>TRBD1|NA|TRBV11-2|TRBJ2-1
CASSIGGSGTGDEQFF
TGTGCCAGCAGCATCGGGGGGAGCGGGACAGGGGATGAGCAGTTCTTC
>NA|NA|TRBV5-4|TRBJ2-3
CASSKEHGGMNTQYF
TGTGCCAGCAGCAAGGAACACGGAGGGATGAATACGCAGTATTTT
>NA|few|TRBV19|TRBJ1-5
CASSIKGRGQPVHQPQHF
TGTGCCAGTAGTATAAAAGGGCGTGGGCAGCCAGTCCATCAGCCCCAGCATTTT
>TRBD1|NA|TRBV10-3|TRBJ2-7
CAISTPGQDYEQYF
TGTGCCATCAGCACTCCGGGACAGGACTACGAGCAGTACTTC
>TRBD2|NA|TRBV18|TRBJ2-7
CASSLSGTSGLEQYF
TGTGCCAGCTCACTATCCGGGACTAGCGGGCTCGAGCAGTACTTC
>NA|NA|TRBV5-4|TRBJ1-5
CASSLQGSNQPQHF
TGTGCCAGCAGCTTGCAGGGGAGCAATCAGCCCCAGCATTTT
>TRBD1|NA|TRBV5-6|TRBJ1-4
CASSFFRQGNEKLFF
TGTGCCAGCAGCTTTTTTAGACAGGGGAACGAAAAACTGTTTTTT
>NA|NA|TRBV5-1|TRBJ1-2
CASSFDSVYGYTF
TGCGCCAGCAGCTTTGACAGCGTCTATGGCTACACCTTC
>TRBD1|once|TRBV19|TRBJ2-7
CASSIEGQGYEQYF
TGTGCCAGTAGTATAGAGGGACAGGGATACGAGCAGTACTTC
>NA|NA|TRBV28|TRBJ1-3
CASNLHGAGGGNTIYF
TGTGCCAGCAACCTTCACGGGGCAGGCGGTGGAAACACCATATATTTT
>NA|NA|TRBV18|TRBJ2-5
CASSENVWLAQYF
TGTGCCAGCTCTGAAAACGTATGGCTCGCGCAGTACTTC
>NA|NA|TRBV6-5|TRBJ2-7
CASSNGPNYEQYF
TGTGCCAGCAGTAACGGACCCAACTACGAGCAGTACTTC
>NA|NA|TRBV5-1|TRBJ1-1
CASSLRDVGDTEAFF
TGCGCCAGCAGCCTACGGGACGTCGGGGACACTGAAGCTTTCTTT
>TRBD2|NA|TRBV2|TRBJ2-7
CASSGLAGESHEQYF
TGTGCCAGCAGTGGACTAGCGGGAGAATCTCACGAGCAGTACTTC
>NA|NA|TRBV7-6|TRBJ2-2
CASRIESGELFF
TGTGCCAGCCGGATCGAGTCCGGGGAGCTGTTTTTT
>TRBD1|NA|TRBV29-1|TRBJ2-3
CSAGQGNADTQYF
TGCAGCGCAGGACAGGGCAACGCAGATACGCAGTATTTT
>NA|NA|TRBV28|TRBJ1-1
CASSFRGEVAFF
TGTGCCAGCAGTTTCAGGGGCGAGGTCGCTTTCTTT
>NA|NA|TRBV27|TRBJ2-7
CASSPSGLPNPYEQYF
TGTGCCAGCAGTCCCTCGGGACTCCCTAATCCCTACGAGCAGTACTTC
>NA|NA|TRBV7-7|TRBJ2-5
CASSLGGIGETQYF
TGTGCCAGCAGCTTAGGGGGGATAGGTGAGACCCAGTACTTC
>NA|NA|TRBV5-1|TRBJ2-3
CASSAGSDTQYF
TGCGCCAGCAGCGCAGGGTCAGATACGCAGTATTTT
>NA|NA|TRBV6-6|TRBJ1-1
CASSDSNRNTEAFF
TGTGCCAGCAGCGACAGTAACCGAAACACTGAAGCTTTCTTT
>NA|NA|TRBV28|TRBJ2-7
CASSGTRGASYEQYF
TGTGCCAGCAGTGGGACCAGGGGGGCCTCCTACGAGCAGTACTTC
>NA|NA|TRBV19|TRBJ2-7
CASRTGSKSGEQYF
TGTGCCAGTCGAACAGGTTCCAAATCCGGCGAGCAGTACTTC
>NA|NA|TRBV29-1|TRBJ2-5
CSVEGTQAQETQYF
TGCAGCGTTGAGGGGACACAGGCCCAGGAGACCCAGTACTTC
>NA|few|TRBV9|TRBJ2-7
CASSVGAPEDYEQYF
TGTGCCAGCAGCGTAGGGGCTCCCGAAGACTACGAGCAGTACTTC
>NA|few|TRBV7-2|TRBJ2-7
CASSLVEVYEQYF
TGTGCCAGCAGCTTAGTTGAGGTGTACGAGCAGTACTTC
>NA|NA|TRBV28|TRBJ1-5
CASSSHENQPQHF
TGTGCCAGCAGTTCCCACGAGAATCAGCCCCAGCATTTT
>NA|NA|TRBV28|TRBJ2-5
CASSIRYAGETQYF
TGTGCCAGCAGCATCCGCTACGCCGGAGAGACCCAGTACTTC
>NA|NA|TRBV7-9|TRBJ2-7
CASTSSARKTRLHEQYF
TGTGCCAGCACCTCATCGGCCCGTAAGACTAGATTGCACGAGCAGTACTTC
>NA|once|TRBV7-3|TRBJ2-5
CASSAGAEETQYF
TGTGCCAGCAGCGCAGGGGCAGAAGAGACCCAGTACTTC
>NA|NA|TRBV6-5|TRBJ1-5
CASSYSRGNQPQHF
TGTGCCAGCAGTTACTCACGGGGCAATCAGCCCCAGCATTTT
>NA|NA|TRBV19|TRBJ2-1
CATTSGSYNEQFF
TGTGCCACCACGAGTGGCTCCTACAATGAGCAGTTCTTC
>NA|NA|TRBV28|TRBJ2-2
CATLLGANTGELFF
TGTGCCACCCTATTGGGGGCGAACACCGGGGAGCTGTTTTTT
>NA|NA|TRBV6-1|TRBJ1-2
CASSEAVGFAYGYTF
TGTGCCAGCAGTGAAGCCGTGGGTTTTGCCTATGGCTACACCTTC
>NA|once|TRBV2|TRBJ1-3
CASSDQFSSGNTIYF
TGTGCCAGCAGTGACCAGTTTTCCTCTGGAAACACCATATATTTT
>TRBD2|once|TRBV10-1|TRBJ2-3
CASSGWGLTGGPDTQYF
TGCGCCAGCAGTGGCTGGGGACTAACGGGAGGGCCTGATACGCAGTATTTT
>NA|NA|TRBV10-3|TRBJ2-1
CAISEEWPNGEQFF
TGTGCCATCAGTGAGGAGTGGCCCAACGGGGAGCAGTTCTTC
>NA|NA|TRBV5-6|TRBJ2-3
CASRDDRDGGTDTQYF
TGTGCCAGCAGAGATGACCGGGACGGCGGCACAGATACGCAGTATTTT
>NA|NA|TRBV9|TRBJ2-1
CASSADYNEQFF
TGTGCCAGCAGTGCAGACTACAATGAGCAGTTCTTC
>NA|NA|TRBV6-5|TRBJ2-7
CASRDQGTSPYEQYF
TGTGCCAGCAGAGATCAGGGTACCTCTCCCTACGAGCAGTACTTC
>NA|NA|TRBV5-1|TRBJ2-7
CASSLAAMTGSYEQYF
TGCGCCAGCAGCTTGGCCGCGATGACTGGCTCCTACGAGCAGTACTTC
>NA|NA|TRBV6-6|TRBJ1-2
CASSHRADSFGGYTF
TGTGCCAGCAGCCACAGGGCGGACAGCTTTGGTGGCTACACCTTC
>NA|NA|TRBV2|TRBJ1-5
CASSAGGGVLRPHF
TGTGCCAGCAGTGCTGGGGGTGGGGTCTTGCGGCCGCATTTT
>TRBD1|NA|TRBV2|TRBJ2-6
CASSSGQAGANVLTF
TGTGCCAGCAGTTCCGGACAGGCTGGGGCCAACGTCCTGACTTTC
>TRBD1|NA|TRBV28|TRBJ1-3
CASQGQGRGNTIYF
TGTGCCAGCCAAGGACAGGGGCGTGGAAACACCATATATTTT
>TRBD1|NA|TRBV7-2|TRBJ2-7
CASRTTGTGVHEQYF
TGTGCCAGCAGAACCACAGGGACAGGGGTCCACGAGCAGTACTTC
>NA|once|TRBV6-1|TRBJ2-3
CASSERAQRDTQYF
TGTGCCAGCAGTGAAAGGGCCCAGCGGGATACGCAGTATTTT
>TRBD2|once|TRBV28|TRBJ2-5
CASSLPWEGTQYF
TGTGCCAGCAGTTTACCCTGGGAGGGAACCCAGTACTTC
>NA|NA|TRBV7-9|TRBJ2-7
CASSLDSDYEQYF
TGTGCCAGCAGCTTAGATTCAGACTACGAGCAGTACTTC
>TRBD2|NA|TRBV29-1|TRBJ2-7
CSAGTSTYEQYF
TGCAGCGCCGGGACTAGCACCTACGAGCAGTACTTC